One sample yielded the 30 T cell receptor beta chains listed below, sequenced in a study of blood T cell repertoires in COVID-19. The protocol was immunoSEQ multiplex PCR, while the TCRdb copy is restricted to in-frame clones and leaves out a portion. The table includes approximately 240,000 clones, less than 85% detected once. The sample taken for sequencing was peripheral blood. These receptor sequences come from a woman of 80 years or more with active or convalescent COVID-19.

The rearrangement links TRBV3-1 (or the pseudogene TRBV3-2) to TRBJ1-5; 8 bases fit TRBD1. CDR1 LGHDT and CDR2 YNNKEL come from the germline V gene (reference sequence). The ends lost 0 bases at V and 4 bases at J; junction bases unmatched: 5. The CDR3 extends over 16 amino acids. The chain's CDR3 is CASSQDFRTGNQPQHF. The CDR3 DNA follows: TGTGCCAGCAGCCAAGATTTCAGGACAGGGAATCAGCCCCAGCATTTT.

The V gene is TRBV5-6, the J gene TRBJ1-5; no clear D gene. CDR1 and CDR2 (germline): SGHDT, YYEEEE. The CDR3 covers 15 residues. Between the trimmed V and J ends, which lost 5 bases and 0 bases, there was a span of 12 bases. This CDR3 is CASSFGAYSNQPQHF. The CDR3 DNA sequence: TGTGCCAGCAGTTTTGGAGCTTATAGCAATCAGCCCCAGCATTTT.

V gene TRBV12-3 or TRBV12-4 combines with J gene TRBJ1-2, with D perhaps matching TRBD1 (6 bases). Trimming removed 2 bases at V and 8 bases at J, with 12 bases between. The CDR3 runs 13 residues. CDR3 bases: TGTGCCAGCAGTTTATGGCAGGGGACCGGCTACACCTTC. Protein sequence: CASSLWQGTGYTF.

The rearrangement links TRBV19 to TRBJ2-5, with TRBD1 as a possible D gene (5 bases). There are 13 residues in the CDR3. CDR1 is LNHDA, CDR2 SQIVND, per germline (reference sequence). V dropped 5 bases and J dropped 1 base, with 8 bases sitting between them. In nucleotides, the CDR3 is TGTGCCAGTAGTCGACAGAGCCAAGAGACCCAGTACTTC. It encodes CASSRQSQETQYF.

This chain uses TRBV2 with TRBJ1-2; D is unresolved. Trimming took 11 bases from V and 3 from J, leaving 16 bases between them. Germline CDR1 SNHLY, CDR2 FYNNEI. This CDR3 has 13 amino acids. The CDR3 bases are TGTGCCTCCCGACCGGAGACTCACTATGGCTACACCTTC. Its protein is CASRPETHYGYTF.

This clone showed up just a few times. CDR3 amino acids: CASSPGTGGQPQHF. The DNA of the CDR3 is TGTGCCAGCAGCCCGGGGACAGGGGGTCAGCCCCAGCATTTT. The chain uses TRBV9 and TRBJ1-5, with TRBD1 identical over 11 bases. CDR1 SGDLS and CDR2 YYNGEE come from the germline V gene. The CDR3 spans 14 residues. V shed 4 bases and J 6 bases; nucleotides not matched to a gene: 3.

The CDR3 coding sequence is TGTGCCAGCGGGACAGAATATAATTCACCCCTCCACTTT. Translation: CASGTEYNSPLHF. The chain couples TRBV19 to TRBJ1-6; 7 bases fit TRBD1. V gave up 9 bases and J gave up 4 bases; unmatched junction bases: 3. Germline CDR1 is LNHDA and CDR2 is SQIVND (reference sequence). The CDR3 loop spans 13 amino acids.

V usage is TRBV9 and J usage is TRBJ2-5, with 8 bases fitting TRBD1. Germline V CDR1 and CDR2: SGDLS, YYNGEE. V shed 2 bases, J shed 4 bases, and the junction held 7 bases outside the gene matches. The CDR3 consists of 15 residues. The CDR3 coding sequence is TGTGCCAGCAGCGTCGCCCCACAGGGGGGAGAGACCCAGTACTTC. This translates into CASSVAPQGGETQYF. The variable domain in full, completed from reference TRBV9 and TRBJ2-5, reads DSGVTQTPKHLITATGQRVTLRCSPRSGDLSVYWYQQSLDQGLQFLIQYYNGEERAKGNILERFSAQQFPDLHSELNLSSLELGDSALYFCASSVAPQGGETQYFGPGTRLLVL.

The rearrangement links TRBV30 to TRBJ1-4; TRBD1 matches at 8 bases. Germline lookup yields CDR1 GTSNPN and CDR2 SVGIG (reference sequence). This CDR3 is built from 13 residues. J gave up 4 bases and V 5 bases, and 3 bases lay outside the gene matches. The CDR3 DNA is TGTGCCTGGGGCAGGGGGCTTAATGAAAAACTGTTTTTT. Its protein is CAWGRGLNEKLFF.

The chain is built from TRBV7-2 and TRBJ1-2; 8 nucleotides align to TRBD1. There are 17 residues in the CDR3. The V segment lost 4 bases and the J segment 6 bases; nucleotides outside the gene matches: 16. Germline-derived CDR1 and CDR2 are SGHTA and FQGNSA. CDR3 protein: CASSSPENRGTSDGYTF. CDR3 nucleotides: TGTGCCAGCAGCTCACCAGAGAACAGGGGGACCTCGGATGGCTACACCTTC.

CDR3: CASSLTGTTGDTQYF. The CDR3 coding sequence is TGCGCCAGCAGCTTAACCGGGACTACTGGGGATACGCAGTATTTT. The chain combines TRBV5-1 with TRBJ2-3; 7 bases match TRBD2. CDR3 length equals 15 residues. V was clipped by 2 bases and J by 6 bases; unmatched bases: 9. Germline assignment: CDR1 SGHRS and CDR2 YFSETQ. Using reference TRBV5-1 and TRBJ2-3 for the parts outside the CDR3, the full variable domain is KAGVTQTPRYLIKTRGQQVTLSCSPISGHRSVSWYQQTPGQGLQFLFEYFSETQRNKGNFPGRFSGRQFSNSRSEMNVSTLELGDSALYLCASSLTGTTGDTQYFGPGTRLTVL.

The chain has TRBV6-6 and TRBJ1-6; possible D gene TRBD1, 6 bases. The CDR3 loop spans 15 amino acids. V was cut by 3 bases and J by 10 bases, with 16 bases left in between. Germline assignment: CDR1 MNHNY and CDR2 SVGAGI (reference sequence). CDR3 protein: CASSYNRALRSPLHF. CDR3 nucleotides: TGTGCCAGCAGTTATAACAGGGCATTACGATCACCCCTCCACTTT.

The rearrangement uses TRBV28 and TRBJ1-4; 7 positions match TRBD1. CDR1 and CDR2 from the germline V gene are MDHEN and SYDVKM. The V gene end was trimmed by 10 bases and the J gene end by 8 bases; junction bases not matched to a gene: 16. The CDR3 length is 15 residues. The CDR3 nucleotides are TGTGCCACCGACAGGAGGGGGCGAGGCGAAGAAAAACTGTTTTTT. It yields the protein CATDRRGRGEEKLFF.

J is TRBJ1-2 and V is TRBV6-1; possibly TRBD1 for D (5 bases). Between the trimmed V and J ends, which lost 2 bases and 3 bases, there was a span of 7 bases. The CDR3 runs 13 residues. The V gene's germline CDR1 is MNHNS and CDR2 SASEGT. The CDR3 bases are TGTGCCAGCAGTGAACAGGGTGACTATGGCTACACCTTC. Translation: CASSEQGDYGYTF.

Here the CDR3 reads CASSSGQGSYNEQFF. The CDR3 coding sequence is TGTGCCAGCAGTTCTGGCCAGGGCTCCTACAATGAGCAGTTCTTC. This chain joins TRBV2 and TRBJ2-1, with D possibly matching TRBD1 (5 bases). The CDR3 sequence is 15 residues long. CDR1 SNHLY and CDR2 FYNNEI come from the germline V gene. Trimming removed 5 bases at V and 0 bases at J, with 11 bases between.

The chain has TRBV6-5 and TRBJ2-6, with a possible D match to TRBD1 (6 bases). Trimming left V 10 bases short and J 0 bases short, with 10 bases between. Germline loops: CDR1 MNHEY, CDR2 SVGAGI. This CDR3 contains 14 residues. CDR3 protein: CATDRASGANVLTF. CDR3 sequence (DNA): TGTGCCACGGACAGAGCCTCTGGGGCCAACGTCCTGACTTTC.

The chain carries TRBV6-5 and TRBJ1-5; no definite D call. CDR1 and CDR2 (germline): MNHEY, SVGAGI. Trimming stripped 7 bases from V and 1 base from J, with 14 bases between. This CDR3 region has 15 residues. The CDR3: CASTVSWRSNQPQHF. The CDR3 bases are TGTGCCAGCACGGTAAGCTGGCGGAGCAATCAGCCCCAGCATTTT.

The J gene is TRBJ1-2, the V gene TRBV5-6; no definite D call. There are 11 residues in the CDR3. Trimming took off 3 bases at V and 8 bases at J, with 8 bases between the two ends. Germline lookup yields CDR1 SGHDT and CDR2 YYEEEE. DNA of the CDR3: TGTGCCAGCAGCTCAAACTTCGGCTACACCTTC. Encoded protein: CASSSNFGYTF.

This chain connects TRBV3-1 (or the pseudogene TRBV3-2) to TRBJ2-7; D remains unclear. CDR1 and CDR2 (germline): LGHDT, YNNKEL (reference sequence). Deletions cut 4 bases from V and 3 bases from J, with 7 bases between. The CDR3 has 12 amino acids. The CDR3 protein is CASSPTDYEQYF. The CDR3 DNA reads TGTGCCAGCAGCCCAACAGACTACGAGCAGTACTTC.

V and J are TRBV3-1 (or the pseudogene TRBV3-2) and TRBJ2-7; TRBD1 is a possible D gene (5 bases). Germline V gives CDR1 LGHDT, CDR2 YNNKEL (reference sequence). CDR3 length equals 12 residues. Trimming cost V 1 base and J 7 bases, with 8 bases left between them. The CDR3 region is CASSQGTPEQYF. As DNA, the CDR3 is TGTGCCAGCAGCCAAGGGACACCGGAGCAGTACTTC.

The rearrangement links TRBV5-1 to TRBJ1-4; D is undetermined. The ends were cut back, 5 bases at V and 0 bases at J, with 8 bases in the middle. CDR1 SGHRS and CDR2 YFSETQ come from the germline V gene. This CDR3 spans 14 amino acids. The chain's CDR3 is CASRKEATNEKLFF. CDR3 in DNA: TGCGCCAGCAGAAAGGAGGCAACTAATGAAAAACTGTTTTTT.

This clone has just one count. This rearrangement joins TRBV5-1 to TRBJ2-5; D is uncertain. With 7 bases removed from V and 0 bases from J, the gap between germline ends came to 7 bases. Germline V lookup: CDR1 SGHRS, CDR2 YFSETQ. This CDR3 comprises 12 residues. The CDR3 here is CASHENQETQYF. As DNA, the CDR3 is TGCGCCAGCCATGAGAACCAAGAGACCCAGTACTTC. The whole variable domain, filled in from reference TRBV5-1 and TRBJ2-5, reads KAGVTQTPRYLIKTRGQQVTLSCSPISGHRSVSWYQQTPGQGLQFLFEYFSETQRNKGNFPGRFSGRQFSNSRSEMNVSTLELGDSALYLCASHENQETQYFGPGTRLLVL.

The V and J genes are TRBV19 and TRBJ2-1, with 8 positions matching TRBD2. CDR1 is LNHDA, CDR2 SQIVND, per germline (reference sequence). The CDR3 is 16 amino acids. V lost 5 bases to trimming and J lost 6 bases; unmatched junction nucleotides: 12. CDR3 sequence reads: CASSSLGRGDGNEQFF. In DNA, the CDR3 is TGTGCCAGTAGTTCCCTGGGGCGGGGGGACGGCAATGAGCAGTTCTTC.

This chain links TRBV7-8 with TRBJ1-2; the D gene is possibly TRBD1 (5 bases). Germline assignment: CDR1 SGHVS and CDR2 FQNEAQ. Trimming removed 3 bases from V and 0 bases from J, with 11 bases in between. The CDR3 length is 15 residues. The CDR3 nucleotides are TGTGCCAGCAGCTTGGACATCCCGACTAACTATGGCTACACCTTC. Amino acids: CASSLDIPTNYGYTF.

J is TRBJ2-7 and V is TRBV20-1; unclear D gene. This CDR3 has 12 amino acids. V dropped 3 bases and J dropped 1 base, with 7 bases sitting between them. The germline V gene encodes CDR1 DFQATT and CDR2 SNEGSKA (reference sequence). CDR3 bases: TGCAGTGCTAGTCAGACTTCCTACGAGCAGTACTTC. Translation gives CSASQTSYEQYF.

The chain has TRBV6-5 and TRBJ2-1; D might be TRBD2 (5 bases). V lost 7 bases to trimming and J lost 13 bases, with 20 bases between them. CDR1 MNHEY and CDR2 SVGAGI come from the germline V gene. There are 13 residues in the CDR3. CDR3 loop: CASTPGTREGQFF. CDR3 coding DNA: TGTGCCAGCACCCCCGGCACCCGGGAAGGCCAGTTCTTC.

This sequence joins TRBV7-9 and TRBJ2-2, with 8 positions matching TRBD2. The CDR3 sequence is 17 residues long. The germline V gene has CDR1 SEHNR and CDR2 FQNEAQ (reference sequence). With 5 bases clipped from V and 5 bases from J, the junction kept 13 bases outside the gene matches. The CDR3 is CASSLLGGGRLTGELFF. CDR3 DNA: TGTGCCAGCAGCCTCCTCGGGGGGGGCCGGTTGACCGGGGAGCTGTTTTTT.

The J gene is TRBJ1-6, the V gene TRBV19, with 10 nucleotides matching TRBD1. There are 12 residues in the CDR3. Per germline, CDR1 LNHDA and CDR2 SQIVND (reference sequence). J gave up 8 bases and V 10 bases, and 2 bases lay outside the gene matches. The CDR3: CATGTGDSPLHF. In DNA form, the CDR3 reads TGTGCCACAGGGACAGGGGATTCACCCCTCCACTTT.

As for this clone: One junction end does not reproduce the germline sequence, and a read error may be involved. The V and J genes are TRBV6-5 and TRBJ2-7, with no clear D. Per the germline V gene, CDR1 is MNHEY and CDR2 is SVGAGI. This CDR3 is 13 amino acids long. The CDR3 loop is CAGRNSRSYEQYF. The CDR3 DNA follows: TGTGCCGGCAGAAACAGTCGCTCCTACGAGCAGTACTTC.

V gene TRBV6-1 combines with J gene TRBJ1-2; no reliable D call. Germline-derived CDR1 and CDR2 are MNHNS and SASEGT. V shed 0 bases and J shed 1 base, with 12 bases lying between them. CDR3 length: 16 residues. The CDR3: CASSEASTVFNYGYTF. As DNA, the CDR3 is TGTGCCAGCAGTGAAGCGAGTACGGTTTTTAACTATGGCTACACCTTC.